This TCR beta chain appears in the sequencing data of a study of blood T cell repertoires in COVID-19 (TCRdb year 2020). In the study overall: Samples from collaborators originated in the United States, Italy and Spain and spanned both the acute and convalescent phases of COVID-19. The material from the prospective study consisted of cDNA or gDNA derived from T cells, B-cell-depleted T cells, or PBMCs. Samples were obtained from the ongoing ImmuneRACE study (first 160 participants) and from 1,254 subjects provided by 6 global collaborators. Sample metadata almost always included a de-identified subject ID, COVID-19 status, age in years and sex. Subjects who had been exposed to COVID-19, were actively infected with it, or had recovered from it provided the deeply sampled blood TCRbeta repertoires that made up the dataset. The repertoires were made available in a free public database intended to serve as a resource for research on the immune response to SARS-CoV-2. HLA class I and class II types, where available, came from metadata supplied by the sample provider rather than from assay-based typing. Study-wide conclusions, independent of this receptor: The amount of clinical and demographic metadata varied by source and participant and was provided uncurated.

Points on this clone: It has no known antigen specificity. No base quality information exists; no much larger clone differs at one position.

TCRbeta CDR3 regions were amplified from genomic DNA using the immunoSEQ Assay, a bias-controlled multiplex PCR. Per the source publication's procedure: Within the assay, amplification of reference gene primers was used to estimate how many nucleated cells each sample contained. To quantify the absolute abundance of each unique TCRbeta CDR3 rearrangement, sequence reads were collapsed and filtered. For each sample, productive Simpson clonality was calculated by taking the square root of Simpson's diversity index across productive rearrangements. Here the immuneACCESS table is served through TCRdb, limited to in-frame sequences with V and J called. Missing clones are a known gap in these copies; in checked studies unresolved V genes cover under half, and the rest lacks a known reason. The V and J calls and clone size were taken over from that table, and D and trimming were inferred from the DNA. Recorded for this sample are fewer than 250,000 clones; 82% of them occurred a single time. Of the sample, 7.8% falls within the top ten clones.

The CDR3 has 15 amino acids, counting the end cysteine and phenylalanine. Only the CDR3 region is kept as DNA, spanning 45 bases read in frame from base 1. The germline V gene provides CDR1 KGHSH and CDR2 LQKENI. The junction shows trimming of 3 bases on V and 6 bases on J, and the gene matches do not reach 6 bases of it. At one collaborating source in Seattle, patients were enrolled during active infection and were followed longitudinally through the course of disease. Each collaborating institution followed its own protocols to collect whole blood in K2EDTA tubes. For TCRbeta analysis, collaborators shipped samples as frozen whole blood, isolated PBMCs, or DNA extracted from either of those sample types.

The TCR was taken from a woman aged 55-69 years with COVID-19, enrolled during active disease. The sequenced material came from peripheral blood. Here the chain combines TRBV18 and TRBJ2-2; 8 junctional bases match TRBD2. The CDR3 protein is CASSPSGRTSGELFF. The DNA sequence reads TGTGCCAGCTCACCGAGCGGGAGAACGTCCGGGGAGCTGTTTTTT.